The sequence of this TCR beta chain was determined in a study of T-cell reconstitution after alpha-beta-depleted transplantation in children. General study findings and limits: When one year had passed after transplant, most T-cell counts and diversity came from newly produced T cells. Surviving thymic progenitors and recipient T cells were the source of high TCRbeta diversity at day 60 in some patients. By about two months after transplant, alpha-beta T cells reportedly arose from several hundred graft clones that had expanded.

With respect to this clonotype: The antigen is unknown.

For TCRbeta, the library was prepared with unique molecular identifiers. From the PCR reads, TCRdb called clonotypes with MiXCR, one entry per CDR3 protein. Of about a million distinct CDR3 sequences in the sample, 25% to 30% were seen once. Trimming took 6 bases from V and 0 from J, leaving 20 bases between them. The CDR3 is 17 amino acids. The source is a boy less than two years old who had a stem cell transplant for SCID, so the T cells may come from the graft donor. This chain links TRBV12-3 or TRBV12-4 with TRBJ1-1, with D unresolved. The material sequenced was PBMCs, mostly from graft donor cells, taken 360 days after TCRalphabeta/CD19-depleted stem cell transplant. The CDR3 nucleotides are TGTGCCAGCAGGGCCGACCCCAAGCGAGGACTGAACACTGAAGCTTTCTTT. Translation gives CASRADPKRGLNTEAFF.